Given below is one TCR beta chain in context. The record originates from a study of blood T cell repertoires in COVID-19. In the study overall: Italy, Spain and the United States were the sources of the convalescent and acute COVID-19 samples.

In the original workflow: How many nucleated cells were present was estimated from reference gene primer amplification. Measured with immunoSEQ multiplex PCR; TCRdb has only the in-frame clones, and not every one. V, J and clone size reflect that table, while D and trimming were determined from the DNA. Among roughly 290,000 clones listed, around 90% were seen once. In germline, CDR1 is SNHLY, CDR2 FYNNEI. J gave up 7 bases and V 3 bases, and 5 bases lay outside the gene matches. The CDR3 totals 14 residues. Sequencing used peripheral blood. The chain has TRBV2 and TRBJ1-4; 7 bases match TRBD1. This receptor was obtained from a woman under 40 with COVID-19, enrolled during active disease. The CDR3, as DNA: TGTGCCAGCAGTGAGGGCAGGGGGGTTGAAAAACTGTTTTTT. It is translated as CASSEGRGVEKLFF.